The 11 T cell receptor beta chains listed next were all sequenced from one sample in a study of spatial heterogeneity in lung cancer. As for time point: blood at routine non-recurrence follow-up after resection. TCRdb used MiXCR to reprocess the 5' RACE reads, holding one entry per CDR3 protein. The top ten clones hold less than 25% of a sample with more than 75,000 distinct CDR3 sequences, just under 20% of them seen once. Material: PBMCs, obtained at follow-up. The source is a male donor with early-stage non-small cell lung cancer.

This clonotype was recorded at least ten times. The chain employs TRBV4-2 and TRBJ2-2; D assignment may be TRBD1 or TRBD2 (5 bases each). V was shortened by 3 bases and J by 1 base, with 9 bases between the two germline ends. The germline V gene encodes CDR1 LGHNA and CDR2 YNFKEQ. The CDR3 is made up of 15 amino acids. CDR3 region: CASSHGAGNTGELFF. Here the CDR3 DNA reads TGTGCCAGCAGCCATGGGGCGGGGAACACCGGGGAGCTGTTTTTT.

Note on this clonotype: A much larger clonotype is one base distant, so this may be a read error. The chain has TRBV29-1 and TRBJ1-3; 9 positions match TRBD1. This CDR3 comprises 14 residues. Germline CDR1 and CDR2: SQVTM and ANQGSEA. The CDR3 DNA is TGCAACGCCGGGACAGGGATCTCTGGAAACACCATATATTTT. Translated, it gives CNAGTGISGNTIYF.

The CDR3 region is CASSYSRDKTQYF. CDR3 in DNA: TGTGCCAGCAGTTACTCGCGGGATAAGACCCAGTACTTC. The V gene is TRBV6-5, the J gene TRBJ2-5, with D perhaps TRBD2 (6 bases). The germline CDR1 and CDR2 sequences are MNHEY and SVGAGI. V gave up 0 bases and J gave up 6 bases, with 8 bases separating them. The CDR3 loop spans 13 amino acids.

The chain employs TRBV24-1 and TRBJ2-3, with 8 bases that match TRBD1. CDR1 and CDR2 from the germline V gene are KGHDR and SFDVKD. The CDR3 is made up of 15 amino acids. V shed 4 bases, J shed 3 bases, and the junction held 5 bases outside the gene matches. The CDR3 nucleotides read TGTGCCACCAGTGACCCCGGGACAGGTACAGATACGCAGTATTTT. The encoded protein is CATSDPGTGTDTQYF.

There are a few counts of this clonotype. The chain is built from TRBV9 and TRBJ2-1; D is undetermined. The germline gives CDR1 SGDLS, CDR2 YYNGEE. The CDR3 contains 18 residues. V lost 4 bases and J lost 0, with 20 bases in between. In DNA, the CDR3 is TGTGCCAGCAGCCGAACTATGGGGTCTTACCTCTCCTACAATGAGCAGTTCTTC. Translating it yields CASSRTMGSYLSYNEQFF. Drawing the rest from reference TRBV9 and TRBJ2-1, the complete variable domain is DSGVTQTPKHLITATGQRVTLRCSPRSGDLSVYWYQQSLDQGLQFLIQYYNGEERAKGNILERFSAQQFPDLHSELNLSSLELGDSALYFCASSRTMGSYLSYNEQFFGPGTRLTVL.

In its sample, this clonotype was seen a few times. The gene calls are TRBV6-1 and TRBJ1-6, with 8 bases matching TRBD1. Trimming removed 6 bases from V and 0 bases from J; junction bases left unmatched: 1. The CDR3 contains 15 residues. From germline, CDR1 is MNHNS and CDR2 SASEGT. The CDR3 DNA is TGTGCCAGCAGCGGACAGGGCTCCTATAATTCACCCCTCCACTTT. This translates into CASSGQGSYNSPLHF.

This clonotype turned up a few times. The chain has TRBV19 and TRBJ1-1; no definite D call. The V and J ends lost 3 bases and 1 base respectively, with 6 bases between them. The CDR3 is made up of 13 amino acids. Germline values: CDR1 LNHDA, CDR2 SQIVND (reference sequence). The CDR3 DNA follows: TGTGCCAGTAGTATCATCGGGAACACTGAAGCTTTCTTT. Translation gives CASSIIGNTEAFF.

The rearrangement uses TRBV2 and TRBJ2-5, with 10 bases fitting TRBD1. J was trimmed by 3 bases and V by 4 bases; bases with no gene match: 5. This CDR3 comprises 15 residues. Germline V gene sequence: CDR1 SNHLY, CDR2 FYNNEI. The CDR3 reads CASSARTGGEETQYF. DNA of the CDR3: TGTGCCAGCAGTGCCCGGACAGGGGGAGAAGAGACCCAGTACTTC.

This clonotype was observed a single time. The chain uses TRBV6-5 and TRBJ2-7, with TRBD2 matching over 10 bases. Trimming cost V 5 bases and J 4 bases; bases outside gene matches: 5. Germline lookup yields CDR1 MNHEY and CDR2 SVGAGI. The CDR3 runs 14 residues. CDR3 coding DNA: TGTGCCAGCAGTCTAGGGGGACTAGCGTACGAGCAGTACTTC. It encodes CASSLGGLAYEQYF.

This clonotype was observed a few times. V usage is TRBV28 and J usage is TRBJ1-2; D possibly corresponds to TRBD1 (5 bases). CDR3 length: 17 residues. The germline V gene has CDR1 MDHEN and CDR2 SYDVKM. Trimming took 5 bases from V and 4 from J, leaving 23 bases between them. CDR3 region: CASSARPGPSGGYGYTF. The DNA of the CDR3 is TGTGCCAGCAGTGCCCGCCCGGGACCCTCGGGAGGCTATGGCTACACCTTC.

The chain links TRBV29-1 to TRBJ2-7, with 7 bases matching TRBD2. Trimming took 6 bases from V and 3 from J; bases not matched to a gene: 14. Germline CDR1 SQVTM, CDR2 ANQGSEA. This CDR3 is built from 15 residues. This CDR3 reads CSVTGLGGVGYEQYF. In DNA form, the CDR3 reads TGCAGCGTGACGGGTTTGGGAGGGGTAGGCTACGAGCAGTACTTC.